The TCR beta chain under discussion was sequenced for a study of T cell repertoires in ileal Crohn's disease. Sample time point: neoterminal ileum biopsy at postoperative endoscopy, about 6 months after surgery. Repertoires were generated with immunoSEQ multiplex PCR, while TCRdb's copy carries only in-frame clones and drops some. Of approximately 13,000 clones listed, about three quarters are singletons. The CDR3 extends over 19 amino acids. Germline CDR1 is SNHLY and CDR2 is FYNNEI. The J segment lost 2 bases and the V segment lost 5 bases, leaving 13 bases of the junction unmatched. As to this clone: Its cognate antigen is unknown.

General study points: Compared with non-smokers, active smokers at surgery showed more clonal expansions. High-frequency clones were more common in sorted CD8 than CD4 cells.

The sequenced sample was ileal tissue. The chain carries TRBV2 and TRBJ2-1, with 12 bases lining up with TRBD2. This TCR was recovered from an adult with Crohn's disease. The CDR3 DNA is TGTGCCAGCAGTCCTCCGACTAGCGGGAGTGGGTTGACCTACAATGAGCAGTTCTTC. This codes for CASSPPTSGSGLTYNEQFF.